The 3 T cell receptor beta chains below all came from one sample that was sequenced in a study of T cell repertoires in cytomegalovirus infection. For these TCRs, the target antigens are not known. TCRdb reprocessed the reads via MiXCR and lists one record per CDR3 protein. The sample has around 340,000 distinct CDR3 sequences; about 27% are singletons. The sample here was cultured PBMCs, taken from culture after CMV antigen stimulation. The receptors stem from a human donor in good health (CMV status not recorded). Some clones in this sample may be carry-over from other donors' samples.

This clonotype was counted many times. V gene TRBV6-1 combines with J gene TRBJ2-1; D is perhaps TRBD2 (6 bases). CDR3 length: 15 amino acids. Trimming took 5 bases from V and 7 from J, leaving 18 bases between them. Germline V lookup: CDR1 MNHNS, CDR2 SASEGT. The CDR3 coding sequence is TGTGCCAGCAGTCAACTAGCCGGAGAGGGGAATGAGCAGTTCTTC. Encoded protein: CASSQLAGEGNEQFF.

The CDR3 bases are TGTGCCAGCAGTTCAGGGGGAGGTCGGTACTTC. It is translated as CASSSGGGRYF. The gene calls are TRBV6-1 and TRBJ2-7, with D tentatively TRBD1 (7 bases). The CDR3 has 11 residues. Germline CDR1 MNHNS, CDR2 SASEGT. The V end lost 5 bases, the J end lost 12 bases, and 14 bases lay between the germline ends.

The V gene is TRBV29-1, the J gene TRBJ2-1; tentatively, D is TRBD1 (5 bases). The germline V gene has CDR1 SQVTM and CDR2 ANQGSEA. Between the trimmed V and J ends, which lost 1 base and 3 bases, there was a span of 16 bases. The CDR3 loop spans 16 amino acids. The CDR3 is CSVEGDSLQVYNEQFF. The CDR3 DNA is TGCAGCGTTGAAGGTGACAGCCTACAGGTCTACAATGAGCAGTTCTTC.